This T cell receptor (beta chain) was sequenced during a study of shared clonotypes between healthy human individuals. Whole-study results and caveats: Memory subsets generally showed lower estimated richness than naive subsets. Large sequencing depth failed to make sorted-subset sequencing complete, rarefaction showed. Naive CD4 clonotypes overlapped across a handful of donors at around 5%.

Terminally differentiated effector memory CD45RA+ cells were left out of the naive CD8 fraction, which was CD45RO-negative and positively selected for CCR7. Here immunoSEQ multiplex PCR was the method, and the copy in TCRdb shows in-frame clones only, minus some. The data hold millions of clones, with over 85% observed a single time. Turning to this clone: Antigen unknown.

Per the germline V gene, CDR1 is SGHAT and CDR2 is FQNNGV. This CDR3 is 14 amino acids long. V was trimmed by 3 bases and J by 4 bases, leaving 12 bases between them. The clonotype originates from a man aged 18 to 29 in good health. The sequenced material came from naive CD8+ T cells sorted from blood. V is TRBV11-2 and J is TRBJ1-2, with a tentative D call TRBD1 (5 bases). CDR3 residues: CASSLTAETYGYTF. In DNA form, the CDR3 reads TGTGCCAGCAGCTTGACAGCGGAGACCTATGGCTACACCTTC.